Presented here are 17 T cell receptor beta chains from one specimen sequenced in a study of a mutant IDH1 vaccine in newly diagnosed glioma. As for time point: week 11, during vaccination. The study gave 300 ug of mutant IDH1 20-mer peptide per vaccine dose, with topical imiquimod. Assay used: immunoSEQ multiplex PCR; TCRdb lists only in-frame clones, some missing. The sample yields under 150,000 clones, under 90% seen once. Their antigens are not known. Specimen: PBMCs, collected from a glioma patient whose treatment included an IDH1 peptide vaccine. The receptor source for this set is a woman aged 50 to 65 with glioma.

This chain links TRBV6-1 with TRBJ1-3; D uncertain. CDR1 MNHNS and CDR2 SASEGT come from the germline V gene. The CDR3 has 13 amino acids. V gave up 8 bases and J gave up 0 bases, with 8 bases separating them. The CDR3 bases are TGTGCCAGCGGTCCAGGCTCTGGAAACACCATATATTTT. It encodes CASGPGSGNTIYF.

This clone was found once. This sequence joins TRBV2 and TRBJ2-1; D gene ambiguous. Germline lookup yields CDR1 SNHLY and CDR2 FYNNEI. The CDR3 totals 15 residues. With 3 bases removed from V and 4 bases from J, the gap between germline ends came to 13 bases. In nucleotides, the CDR3 is TGTGCCAGCAGTGAGGGGAAGGGCGGATACAATGAGCAGTTCTTC. Protein: CASSEGKGGYNEQFF.

The chain carries TRBV27 and TRBJ2-5, with D tentatively TRBD1 or TRBD2 (5 bases each). Germline V gene lookup returns CDR1 MNHEY and CDR2 SMNVEV (reference sequence). The CDR3 runs 13 residues. V lost 6 bases and J lost 7, with 15 bases in between. This CDR3 reads CASRTGPRGTQYF. The CDR3 DNA sequence: TGTGCCAGCAGGACGGGACCGAGGGGGACCCAGTACTTC.

The chain combines TRBV27 with TRBJ2-1; possibly TRBD1 for D (6 bases). Germline CDR1 MNHEY, CDR2 SMNVEV (reference sequence). The CDR3 covers 17 residues. The V end lost 5 bases, the J end lost 3 bases, and 20 bases lay between the germline ends. CDR3: CASSAQRWQGIYNEQFF. CDR3 nucleotides: TGTGCCAGCAGTGCCCAGAGGTGGCAGGGGATCTACAATGAGCAGTTCTTC.

The chain couples TRBV6-5 to TRBJ2-3, with TRBD2 as a possible D gene (5 bases). Trimming took 8 bases from V and 5 from J, leaving 5 bases between them. The V gene's germline CDR1 is MNHEY and CDR2 SVGAGI. The CDR3 runs to 10 residues. CDR3 in DNA: TGTGCCAGCGGGAGAGATACGCAGTATTTT. Protein product: CASGRDTQYF.

This clone was picked up one time. V usage is TRBV19 and J usage is TRBJ2-2; the D call may be TRBD1 or TRBD2 (6 bases each). Germline V gives CDR1 LNHDA, CDR2 SQIVND (reference sequence). The CDR3 is 15 amino acids. The V and J ends lost 7 bases and 5 bases respectively, with 17 bases between them. The CDR3 sequence: CASIPGAGETGELFF. In DNA, the CDR3 is TGTGCCAGTATCCCGGGGGCAGGGGAGACCGGGGAGCTGTTTTTT.

This clone appeared a single time. The rearrangement links TRBV7-6 to TRBJ2-7, with D unclear. The germline CDR1 and CDR2 sequences are SGHVS and FNYEAQ. CDR3 size: 11 residues. Trimming removed 5 bases from V and 3 bases from J, with 5 bases in between. The CDR3: CASSLHYEQYF. Written as DNA, the CDR3 is TGTGCCAGCAGCCTACACTACGAGCAGTACTTC.

V is TRBV2 and J is TRBJ1-6, with 7 bases lining up with TRBD1. Germline trimming cut 7 bases from V and 6 bases from J; bases unmatched to any gene: 6. CDR1 and CDR2 (germline): SNHLY, FYNNEI. The CDR3 contains 14 residues. The CDR3 protein is CASKTGTANSPLHF. The CDR3 DNA reads as TGTGCCAGCAAGACCGGGACAGCTAATTCACCCCTCCACTTT.

This chain uses TRBV7-9 with TRBJ2-1, with TRBD2 identical over 7 bases. CDR1 SEHNR and CDR2 FQNEAQ come from the germline V gene (reference sequence). The J segment lost 4 bases and the V segment lost 3 bases, leaving 6 bases of the junction unmatched. The CDR3 has 15 residues. The CDR3 nucleotides are TGTGCCAGCAGCTTCTCCCGGGAGGCATACAATGAGCAGTTCTTC. Residues: CASSFSREAYNEQFF.

The V call is TRBV2, the J call TRBJ1-5, with D possibly matching TRBD1 (5 bases). V gave up 6 bases and J gave up 2 bases, with 14 bases separating them. This CDR3 is built from 15 residues. Germline V gene lookup returns CDR1 SNHLY and CDR2 FYNNEI. The DNA of the CDR3 is TGTGCCAGCAGGATCAGGGAGTTTGGCAATCAGCCCCAGCATTTT. This codes for CASRIREFGNQPQHF.

The V and J genes are TRBV5-7 and TRBJ2-5; a possible D gene is TRBD1 (5 bases). TRBV5-7 is reported as an ORF; its role is uncertain. The CDR3 is 14 amino acids. Trimming took 2 bases from V and 2 from J, leaving 10 bases between them. The CDR3 DNA reads TGTGCCAGCAGCTTTCTGACAGTACAAGAGACCCAGTACTTC. Translating it yields CASSFLTVQETQYF.

This clone appeared a single time. The genes are TRBV5-6 and TRBJ2-3, with TRBD2 identical over 9 bases. The CDR3 spans 17 residues. With 4 bases clipped from V and 3 bases from J, the junction kept 12 bases outside the gene matches. CDR1 is SGHDT and CDR2 is YYEEEE in the germline V gene. The CDR3 DNA sequence: TGTGCCAGCAGCCCCCGGGTAGCGGGAGAACTTACAGATACGCAGTATTTT. This sequence encodes CASSPRVAGELTDTQYF. The variable domain in full, with the rest retrieved from reference TRBV5-6 and TRBJ2-3, is DAGVTQSPTHLIKTRGQQVTLRCSPKSGHDTVSWYQQALGQGPQFIFQYYEEEERQRGNFPDRFSGHQFPNYSSELNVNALLLGDSALYLCASSPRVAGELTDTQYFGPGTRLTVL.

The genes are TRBV5-1 and TRBJ1-5, with D maybe TRBD1 (6 bases). V was cut by 0 bases and J by 4 bases, with 14 bases left in between. This CDR3 is built from 16 residues. Germline CDR1 and CDR2: SGHRS and YFSETQ. DNA for the CDR3: TGCGCCAGCAGCTTGGTTCCGGGCCAGGGGAATCAGCCCCAGCATTTT. This gives the protein CASSLVPGQGNQPQHF.

The chain uses TRBV29-1 and TRBJ2-5; perhaps TRBD2 as D (10 bases). V was shortened by 6 bases and J by 5 bases, with 25 bases between the two germline ends. Germline CDR1 reads SQVTM; CDR2 reads ANQGSEA. The CDR3 loop spans 16 amino acids. The CDR3 here is CSVRHTTSGTGETQYF. As DNA, the CDR3 is TGCAGCGTGAGGCACACAACTAGCGGGACAGGGGAGACCCAGTACTTC. The full variable domain, in which reference TRBV29-1 and TRBJ2-5 provide the parts outside the CDR3, is SAVISQKPSRDICQRGTSLTIQCQVDSQVTMMFWYRQQPGQSLTLIATANQGSEATYESGFVIDKFPISRPNLTFSTLTVSNMSPEDSSIYLCSVRHTTSGTGETQYFGPGTRLLVL.

The V and J genes are TRBV9 and TRBJ2-1; D gene ambiguous. The V gene's germline CDR1 is SGDLS and CDR2 YYNGEE. V lost 0 bases and J lost 0, with 10 bases in between. CDR3 length equals 16 residues. DNA for the CDR3: TGTGCCAGCAGCGTAGGGGATAGCTCCTCCTACAATGAGCAGTTCTTC. It yields the protein CASSVGDSSSYNEQFF.

Written as DNA, the CDR3 is TGTGCCAGCAGCTTAGCCGGGACTAGTTTAAATGAGCAGTTCTTC. It translates to CASSLAGTSLNEQFF. The rearrangement uses TRBV7-2 and TRBJ2-1; 8 bases line up with TRBD2. Trimming cost V 0 bases and J 7 bases; bases outside gene matches: 5. The CDR3 runs 15 residues. Per the germline V gene, CDR1 is SGHTA and CDR2 is FQGNSA.

The chain has TRBV7-9 and TRBJ1-6; D is uncertain. The V end was cut by 5 bases, the J end by 0 bases, with 5 bases between. The CDR3 runs 14 residues. Per the germline V gene, CDR1 is SEHNR and CDR2 is FQNEAQ (reference sequence). CDR3 in DNA: TGTGCCAGCAGCGGAAGCTCCTATAATTCACCCCTCCACTTT. Residues: CASSGSSYNSPLHF.